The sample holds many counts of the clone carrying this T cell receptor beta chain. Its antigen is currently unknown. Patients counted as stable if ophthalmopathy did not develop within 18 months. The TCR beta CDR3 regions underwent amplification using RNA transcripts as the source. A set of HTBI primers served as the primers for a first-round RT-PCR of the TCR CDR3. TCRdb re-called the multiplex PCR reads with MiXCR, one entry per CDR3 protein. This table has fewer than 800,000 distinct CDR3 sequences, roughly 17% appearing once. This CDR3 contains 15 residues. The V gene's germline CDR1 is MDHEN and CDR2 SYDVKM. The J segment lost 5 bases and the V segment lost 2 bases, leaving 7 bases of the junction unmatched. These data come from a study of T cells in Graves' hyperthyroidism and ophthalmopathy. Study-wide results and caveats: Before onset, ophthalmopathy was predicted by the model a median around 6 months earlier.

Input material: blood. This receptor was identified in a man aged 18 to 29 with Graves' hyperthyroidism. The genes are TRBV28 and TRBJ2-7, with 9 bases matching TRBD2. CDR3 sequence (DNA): TGTGCCAGCAGTTTAAGGTCTAGCGGGACGGACGAGCAGTACTTC. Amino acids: CASSLRSSGTDEQYF.